A single sample gave rise to the 7 T cell receptor beta chains below, sequenced in a study of T cells in Graves' hyperthyroidism and ophthalmopathy (dated by TCRdb to 2018 to 2020). Libraries were constructed by multiplex PCR. For sequencing, an Illumina HiSeq 2000 was employed. The TCR beta CDR3 regions were amplified from RNA transcripts. The first round of RT-PCR for the TCR CDR3 was performed with the HTBI primer set and the Qiagen OneStep RT-PCR kit. TCRdb reprocessed the public reads (quality trimming at Q25 with fastp, clone calling with MiXCR) and kept in-frame beta chains. Rows are unified per CDR3 protein, each entry keeping the most common DNA and genes. This sample lists under 350,000 distinct CDR3 sequences; about 20% were detected once. The biggest ten clones account for around 47% of the sample. Input material: blood. The source of these receptors is a woman aged 50 to 60 with Graves' hyperthyroidism.

The chain joins TRBV2 to TRBJ1-2, with TRBD1 matching 10 bases. The germline CDR1 and CDR2 sequences are SNHLY and FYNNEI. This CDR3 has 16 amino acids. The V segment lost 5 bases and the J segment 4 bases; nucleotides outside the gene matches: 10. The CDR3 sequence is CASSKQDRGRGYGYTF. The CDR3 DNA reads TGTGCCAGCAGTAAACAAGACAGGGGGCGGGGCTATGGCTACACCTTC.

The table lists this clonotype with a few counts. This sequence joins TRBV5-1 and TRBJ1-6; tentatively, D is TRBD1 (5 bases). This CDR3 is 12 amino acids long. Trimming cost V 3 bases and J 9 bases, with 7 bases left between them. Germline loops: CDR1 SGHRS, CDR2 YFSETQ. CDR3: CASSYTGSPLHF. In DNA form, the CDR3 reads TGCGCCAGCAGCTACACAGGTTCACCCCTCCACTTT.

This clonotype was counted a few times. The chain is built from TRBV6-5 and TRBJ1-6; D unclear. The germline V gene has CDR1 MNHEY and CDR2 SVGAGI. The CDR3 extends over 13 amino acids. The germline V and J ends were trimmed by 4 bases and 10 bases, with 11 bases remaining between them. CDR3 in DNA: TGTGCCAGCAGTTCGTTCGTTATCTCACCCCTCCACTTT. It codes for CASSSFVISPLHF.

This clonotype showed up many times. The chain is built from TRBV5-1 and TRBJ2-3, with D perhaps matching TRBD1 (5 bases). The CDR3 totals 16 residues. Germline CDR1 reads SGHRS; CDR2 reads YFSETQ. V dropped 0 bases and J dropped 2 bases, with 13 bases sitting between them. For the CDR3, the DNA is TGCGCCAGCAGCTTGGCCCAGGGAAGAACCACAGATACGCAGTATTTT. Its protein product is CASSLAQGRTTDTQYF.

This clonotype occurred many times. The chain couples TRBV30 to TRBJ2-5; possibly TRBD1 or TRBD2 for D (6 bases each). The germline V and J ends were trimmed by 3 bases and 0 bases, with 11 bases remaining between them. The CDR3 extends over 14 amino acids. Per the germline V gene, CDR1 is GTSNPN and CDR2 is SVGIG (reference sequence). For the CDR3, the DNA is TGTGCCTGGAGGGGGGGCTGGTACCAAGAGACCCAGTACTTC. It is translated as CAWRGGWYQETQYF.

This clonotype showed up just a few times. V and J are TRBV7-9 and TRBJ2-5, with unresolved D. The CDR3 runs 13 residues. Germline CDR1 reads SEHNR; CDR2 reads FQNEAQ (reference sequence). The germline V and J ends were trimmed by 1 base and 7 bases, with 10 bases remaining between them. CDR3 bases: TGTGCCAGCAGCTTAGACGGTCCTTGGACCCAGTACTTC. Its protein is CASSLDGPWTQYF.

This clonotype was recorded only once. The CDR3 here is CASRPLGSYNEQFF. The CDR3 DNA sequence: TGTGCCAGCAGACCACTTGGGTCCTACAATGAGCAGTTCTTC. J is TRBJ2-1 and V is TRBV5-4, with D unclear. Germline CDR1 is SGHNT and CDR2 is YYREEE (reference sequence). The CDR3 is 14 amino acids. The V gene lost 5 bases and the J gene lost 1 base, with 10 bases spanning the gap.